One and the same sample provided the 8 T cell receptor beta chains below, sequenced in a study of radiation and T cells in renal cell carcinoma (dated by TCRdb to 2018 to 2020). The library was made by the immunoSEQ multiplex PCR assay. Drawn from immuneACCESS, this table holds only the in-frame rearrangements with V and J called that TCRdb kept. Clones are partly lost; checked studies trace under half to an unresolved V gene and leave the rest unexplained. This sample has 40,000 to 60,000 clones in its table, and approximately 80% of those were observed once. The top ten constitute 31% of the sample. Explained via the paper, the time point label denotes: baseline pretreatment blood. The treatment or condition label, read with the paper, signifies: 15 Gy SBRT to primary tumor, nephrectomy 4 weeks later. The sequencing here drew on blood, taken from a patient whose treatment included radiotherapy and nephrectomy. These receptors were collected from a woman between 65 and 79 years old with renal cell carcinoma.

As regards this clone: A junction end diverges from the germline sequence, so it may reflect a read error. The rearrangement links TRBV9 to TRBJ1-3; D is undetermined. Germline CDR1 is SGDLS and CDR2 is YYNGEE. CDR3 length: 14 residues. The CDR3 region has the DNA TGTGCCAGCAGCGGCAACTACTCTGGAAGCACCATATATTTT. Translated: CASSGNYSGSTIYF.

This sequence joins TRBV7-2 and TRBJ2-1; D possibly corresponds to TRBD2 (6 bases). CDR1 is SGHTA, CDR2 FQGNSA, per germline. This CDR3 comprises 14 residues. V lost 5 bases to trimming and J lost 0 bases, with 8 bases between them. CDR3: CASSPGGSYNEQFF. In DNA form, the CDR3 reads TGTGCCAGCAGCCCCGGGGGCTCCTACAATGAGCAGTTCTTC.

This chain uses TRBV6-6 with TRBJ2-2; 10 bases agree with TRBD1. The germline V gene encodes CDR1 MNHNY and CDR2 SVGAGI (reference sequence). Trimming removed 6 bases from V and 7 bases from J; junction bases left unmatched: 8. The CDR3 runs 15 residues. Here the CDR3 DNA reads TGTGCCAGCAGCCACTCCGGGACAGGGGACGGGGAGCTGTTTTTT. Its translation is CASSHSGTGDGELFF.

The V gene is TRBV13, the J gene TRBJ2-5; D gene unclear. This CDR3 region has 14 residues. Germline V gene lookup returns CDR1 PRHDT and CDR2 FYEKMQ (reference sequence). Trimming removed 0 bases from V and 5 bases from J, with 10 bases in between. CDR3 in DNA: TGTGCCAGCAGCTTAGGCCCCACGACGGAGACCCAGTACTTC. It specifies CASSLGPTTETQYF. The full variable domain, with the rest looked up from reference TRBV13 and TRBJ2-5, is AAGVIQSPRHLIKEKRETATLKCYPIPRHDTVYWYQQGPGQDPQFLISFYEKMQSDKGSIPDRFSAQQFSDYHSELNMSSLELGDSALYFCASSLGPTTETQYFGPGTRLLVL.

The rearrangement joins TRBV7-6 to TRBJ2-3; 8 positions match TRBD1. Per germline, CDR1 SGHVS and CDR2 FNYEAQ. The CDR3 sequence is 16 residues long. Losses at the gene ends were 0 bases for V and 4 bases for J; bases not matched to a gene: 6. CDR3 nucleotide sequence: TGTGCCAGCAGCTTAGCACCGGGACAGGCTTCAGATACGCAGTATTTT. It translates to CASSLAPGQASDTQYF.

This clone showed up just once. The V and J genes are TRBV30 and TRBJ2-7; TRBD2 matches at 8 bases. Per germline, CDR1 GTSNPN and CDR2 SVGIG (reference sequence). With V trimmed by 3 bases and J by 2 bases, 9 bases remained unmatched. This CDR3 has 15 residues. DNA of the CDR3: TGTGCCTGGAGGGCAATAGCGGGGAAAACCTACGAGCAGTACTTC. Protein sequence: CAWRAIAGKTYEQYF.

The chain carries TRBV6-5 and TRBJ1-2, with D possibly TRBD1 on 6 matching bases. Germline assignment: CDR1 MNHEY and CDR2 SVGAGI. Between the trimmed V and J ends, which lost 2 bases and 7 bases, there was a span of 17 bases. The CDR3 runs 15 residues. The CDR3 nucleotides are TGTGCCAGCAGTTACGCCGACAGGTTCCCGGGTGGCTACACCTTC. It yields the protein CASSYADRFPGGYTF.

The V call is TRBV5-4, the J call TRBJ2-5; 14 bases line up with TRBD2. Trimming at V came to 4 bases and at J to 2 bases, leaving 4 bases not matched to a gene. Germline V lookup: CDR1 SGHNT, CDR2 YYREEE (reference sequence). The CDR3 contains 16 residues. In nucleotides, the CDR3 is TGTGCCAGCAGCCGAGGACTAGCGGGAGGTCAAGAGACCCAGTACTTC. Amino acids: CASSRGLAGGQETQYF. Variable domain in full (rest from reference TRBV5-4 and TRBJ2-5): ETGVTQSPTHLIKTRGQQVTLRCSSQSGHNTVSWYQQALGQGPQFIFQYYREEENGRGNFPPRFSGLQFPNYSSELNVNALELDDSALYLCASSRGLAGGQETQYFGPGTRLLVL.